Below, 26 T cell receptor beta chains from the same sample are listed, as sequenced in a study of cytomegalovirus exposure and HLA in healthy donors. The PCR ran on 60 Vbeta and 13 Jbeta primers. Produced via immunoSEQ multiplex PCR; TCRdb's table is partial and in-frame only. The sample records 100,000 to 150,000 clones, about two thirds being singletons. Sequencing was performed on PBMCs. The receptor source for this set is a man aged 60 to 69 in good health and CMV-seropositive.

Comment on this clone: Germline is not matched at one junction end, which may reflect a read error. This chain uses TRBV7-7 with TRBJ1-5; 11 bases map to TRBD1. Germline loops: CDR1 SSHAT, CDR2 FNYEAQ (reference sequence). The CDR3 has 18 residues. CDR3 sequence: CASRCGTGGQAIDQPQHF. CDR3 DNA sequence: TGTGCTAGCAGATGCGGGACAGGGGGGCAGGCAATTGATCAGCCCCAGCATTTT.

For the CDR3, the DNA is TGTGCCAGCAGTTACGAGGCAACGGGGGTAGCCTACGAGCAGTACTTC. Its translation: CASSYEATGVAYEQYF. The chain recombines TRBV6-5 with TRBJ2-7; D may be TRBD2 (6 bases). CDR3 length equals 16 residues. V was pared by 2 bases and J by 2 bases, with 16 bases between. Germline CDR1 and CDR2: MNHEY and SVGAGI.

V is TRBV5-1 and J is TRBJ2-3, with no clear D. Germline V lookup: CDR1 SGHRS, CDR2 YFSETQ. CDR3 length equals 14 residues. The germline V and J ends were trimmed by 0 bases and 1 base, with 6 bases remaining between them. In DNA form, the CDR3 reads TGCGCCAGCAGCTTGGTGGGCCGCACAGATACGCAGTATTTT. This sequence encodes CASSLVGRTDTQYF.

About this clone: The germline gene is not matched at one end of the junction; a read error may be the cause. This CDR3 is CASSSLGDNEQFF. The CDR3 nucleotides are TGTGCTAGCAGCTCGCTAGGAGACAATGAGCAGTTCTTC. The chain carries TRBV7-7 and TRBJ2-1, with unresolved D. The CDR3 is made up of 13 amino acids. The V gene's germline CDR1 is SSHAT and CDR2 FNYEAQ (reference sequence).

This sequence joins TRBV5-1 and TRBJ2-3, with TRBD1 identical over 8 bases. The CDR3 extends over 15 amino acids. CDR1 and CDR2 (germline): SGHRS, YFSETQ. V was pared by 4 bases and J by 0 bases, with 4 bases of the junction left unmatched. CDR3 sequence: CASSRDRPSTDTQYF. The CDR3 DNA follows: TGCGCCAGCAGCCGGGACAGGCCGAGCACAGATACGCAGTATTTT.

The chain is built from TRBV2 and TRBJ1-1, with D hard to call. Germline V gives CDR1 SNHLY, CDR2 FYNNEI. Trimming removed 5 bases from V and 4 bases from J, with 5 bases in between. The CDR3 runs 11 residues. The CDR3 reads CASSFLTEAFF. In DNA, the CDR3 is TGTGCCAGCAGTTTTCTCACTGAAGCTTTCTTT.

The rearrangement links TRBV5-1 to TRBJ1-1; no clear D. Germline-derived CDR1 and CDR2 are SGHRS and YFSETQ. The CDR3 consists of 13 residues. The V gene lost 0 bases and the J gene lost 1 base, with 4 bases spanning the gap. The CDR3: CASSLERNTEAFF. Here the CDR3 DNA reads TGCGCCAGCAGCTTGGAGAGGAACACTGAAGCTTTCTTT.

The chain joins TRBV2 to TRBJ2-5; 7 nucleotides match TRBD1. Germline CDR1 and CDR2: SNHLY and FYNNEI. The CDR3 length is 13 residues. V lost 2 bases and J lost 7; bases outside the gene matches: 4. The DNA for the CDR3 is TGTGCCAGCAGTGAAAGGGGGCCGGTGACCCAGTACTTC. Its translation is CASSERGPVTQYF.

This clone has more than one count but fewer than ten. V is TRBV5-4 and J is TRBJ2-3, with TRBD2 identical over 8 bases. The CDR3 totals 15 residues. With V trimmed by 6 bases and J by 0 bases, 6 bases remained unmatched. CDR1 is SGHNT and CDR2 is YYREEE in the germline V gene (reference sequence). CDR3 sequence reads: CASKSGGSSTDTQYF. As DNA, the CDR3 is TGTGCCAGCAAATCGGGGGGGTCAAGCACAGATACGCAGTATTTT.

The chain recombines TRBV5-1 with TRBJ2-5; D gene ambiguous. Trimming removed 2 bases at V and 4 bases at J, with 9 bases between. The CDR3 length is 13 residues. Per the germline V gene, CDR1 is SGHRS and CDR2 is YFSETQ. The CDR3 reads CASSLQPGETQYF. In nucleotides, the CDR3 is TGCGCCAGCAGCTTACAGCCAGGAGAGACCCAGTACTTC.

This clone was counted a single time. CDR3 loop: CASSQDPPPNNFYEQYF. CDR3 DNA: TGCGCCAGCAGCCAAGATCCCCCACCGAACAATTTCTACGAGCAGTACTTC. The chain uses TRBV4-1 and TRBJ2-7; no clear D gene. Germline V lookup: CDR1 MGHRA, CDR2 YSYEKL. Trimming removed 0 bases at V and 3 bases at J, with 18 bases between. The CDR3 has 17 amino acids.

This clone was counted only a few times. The chain couples TRBV6-1 to TRBJ2-7; D gene unclear. V lost 4 bases to trimming and J lost 4 bases, with 11 bases between them. This CDR3 has 13 residues. Per germline, CDR1 MNHNS and CDR2 SASEGT. The CDR3 sequence: CASSVYSSYEQYF. Here the CDR3 DNA reads TGTGCCAGCAGTGTATACAGCAGTTACGAGCAGTACTTC.

This clone has more than one count but fewer than ten. V usage is TRBV28 and J usage is TRBJ1-1; unclear D gene. CDR3 length equals 13 residues. The germline V gene encodes CDR1 MDHEN and CDR2 SYDVKM. With 2 bases removed from V and 1 base from J, the gap between germline ends came to 5 bases. The CDR3 reads CASSLPGNTEAFF. CDR3 DNA: TGTGCCAGCAGTTTACCGGGGAACACTGAAGCTTTCTTT.

The chain is built from TRBV28 and TRBJ2-4; D gene uncertain. This CDR3 spans 14 amino acids. CDR1 is MDHEN and CDR2 is SYDVKM in the germline V gene. V was trimmed by 7 bases and J by 5 bases, leaving 15 bases between them. The CDR3: CASISGPEENIQYF. Written as DNA, the CDR3 is TGTGCCAGCATTTCGGGTCCGGAAGAAAACATTCAGTACTTC.

This clone was recorded a few times. The genes are TRBV5-1 and TRBJ2-1; TRBD2 matches at 8 bases. The CDR3 runs 15 residues. Trimming at V came to 3 bases and at J to 10 bases, leaving 12 bases not matched to a gene. Germline assignment: CDR1 SGHRS and CDR2 YFSETQ. This chain's CDR3 is CASSSTGGAAIEQFF. The CDR3 bases are TGCGCCAGCAGCTCGACGGGGGGGGCGGCCATAGAGCAGTTCTTC.

V is TRBV27 and J is TRBJ2-2; 7 bases agree with TRBD2. This CDR3 has 14 residues. Germline V gives CDR1 MNHEY, CDR2 SMNVEV (reference sequence). Trimming took 4 bases from V and 7 from J; bases not matched to a gene: 6. CDR3 region: CASSWEGSLGELFF. The CDR3 nucleotides are TGTGCCAGCAGTTGGGAGGGAAGTCTCGGGGAGCTGTTTTTT.

This chain links TRBV18 with TRBJ1-4; weak D call: TRBD1 (5 bases). Between the trimmed V and J ends, which lost 6 bases and 8 bases, there was a span of 13 bases. The CDR3 is 13 residues long. Looked up from germline, CDR1 is KGHSH and CDR2 is LQKENI. The CDR3: CASSTGGWEKLFF. The CDR3 DNA reads as TGTGCCAGCTCCACAGGCGGTTGGGAAAAACTGTTTTTT.

This clone was detected only a few times. J is TRBJ2-3 and V is TRBV19, with 9 bases lining up with TRBD1. Per germline, CDR1 LNHDA and CDR2 SQIVND (reference sequence). Trimming took 6 bases from V and 3 from J; bases not matched to a gene: 7. The CDR3 loop spans 15 amino acids. In DNA form, the CDR3 reads TGTGCCAGTAGATCCGGGACAGGGTGGACAGATACGCAGTATTTT. It specifies CASRSGTGWTDTQYF.

This chain links TRBV5-1 with TRBJ2-5; D may be TRBD2 (5 bases). Germline V gene lookup returns CDR1 SGHRS and CDR2 YFSETQ. This CDR3 has 14 amino acids. Trimming pared 2 bases from V and 3 bases from J, leaving 11 bases between. The CDR3 loop reads CASSFGVGEETQYF. Here the CDR3 DNA reads TGCGCCAGCAGCTTCGGGGTGGGAGAAGAGACCCAGTACTTC. The full variable domain, completed using reference TRBV5-1 and TRBJ2-5, is KAGVTQTPRYLIKTRGQQVTLSCSPISGHRSVSWYQQTPGQGLQFLFEYFSETQRNKGNFPGRFSGRQFSNSRSEMNVSTLELGDSALYLCASSFGVGEETQYFGPGTRLLVL.

This sequence joins TRBV6-1 and TRBJ2-3, with unresolved D. Trimming took off 8 bases at V and 0 bases at J, with 6 bases between the two ends. The germline gives CDR1 MNHNS, CDR2 SASEGT. This CDR3 comprises 12 residues. Here the CDR3 reads CASLSSTDTQYF. CDR3 nucleotide sequence: TGTGCCAGCCTTTCCAGCACAGATACGCAGTATTTT.

The chain recombines TRBV18 with TRBJ1-5; perhaps TRBD1 as D (5 bases). The V and J ends lost 1 base and 4 bases respectively, with 11 bases between them. The germline V gene encodes CDR1 KGHSH and CDR2 LQKENI. The CDR3 spans 15 residues. The CDR3 reads CASSPRGLSNQPQHF. Here the CDR3 DNA reads TGTGCCAGCTCACCACGGGGACTCTCAAATCAGCCCCAGCATTTT.

This sequence joins TRBV5-1 and TRBJ2-3; 8 nucleotides align to TRBD2. The CDR3 is 14 amino acids. CDR1 SGHRS and CDR2 YFSETQ come from the germline V gene. V was clipped by 7 bases and J by 1 base; unmatched bases: 5. As DNA, the CDR3 is TGCGCCAGCGTAAGCGGGGGCGGCACAGATACGCAGTATTTT. Its protein is CASVSGGGTDTQYF.

This chain uses TRBV19 with TRBJ2-3, with 14 bases fitting TRBD2. Germline CDR1 and CDR2: LNHDA and SQIVND (reference sequence). The J segment lost 4 bases and the V segment lost 5 bases, leaving 2 bases of the junction unmatched. The CDR3 contains 15 residues. CDR3 DNA sequence: TGTGCCAGTAGTCAGGGACTAGCGGGGGCAGATACGCAGTATTTT. The encoded protein is CASSQGLAGADTQYF.

The chain is built from TRBV6-4 and TRBJ2-1; D is ambiguous. Germline V gene sequence: CDR1 MRHNA, CDR2 SNTAGT. The CDR3 totals 13 residues. V dropped 2 bases and J dropped 2 bases, with 4 bases sitting between them. In DNA, the CDR3 is TGTGCCAGCAGTGACGGAGCCTACAATGAGCAGTTCTTC. Its protein is CASSDGAYNEQFF.

V usage is TRBV18 and J usage is TRBJ1-5; 8 nucleotides agree with TRBD1. The CDR3 length is 14 residues. Unmatched junction bases numbered 6, after V lost 6 bases and J lost 5 bases. The germline gives CDR1 KGHSH, CDR2 LQKENI. The CDR3 spells CASSLGQGDQPQHF. CDR3 in DNA: TGTGCCAGCTCCCTCGGACAGGGAGATCAGCCCCAGCATTTT.

The rearrangement uses TRBV5-4 and TRBJ1-4, with TRBD1 matching 8 bases. Germline CDR1 is SGHNT and CDR2 is YYREEE (reference sequence). V was clipped by 2 bases and J by 3 bases; unmatched bases: 6. This CDR3 contains 16 residues. DNA for the CDR3: TGTGCCAGCAGCTTCGCAGGGGGCTCGTCTAATGAAAAACTGTTTTTT. This gives the protein CASSFAGGSSNEKLFF.